A single sample is the source of the 22 T cell receptor beta chains below, sequenced in a study of T cell responses to AZD1222 COVID-19 vaccine. Here immunoSEQ multiplex PCR was the method, and the copy in TCRdb shows in-frame clones only, minus some. The data contain under 150,000 clones, 92% of them singletons. The sequencing here drew on peripheral blood, taken 28 days after the second AZD1222 dose. Every receptor here comes from an adult who received the AZD1222 COVID-19 vaccine.

The chain carries TRBV30 and TRBJ2-2; unclear D gene. The CDR3 has 12 amino acids. Germline V lookup: CDR1 GTSNPN, CDR2 SVGIG (reference sequence). The CDR3 DNA sequence: TGTGCTTACCAGGCCAACACCGGGGAGCTGTTTTTT. Translated: CAYQANTGELFF.

V gene TRBV27 combines with J gene TRBJ2-1, with D perhaps TRBD2 (5 bases). Trimming shortened V by 8 bases and J by 0 bases, and 8 bases separated the two germline ends. The germline V gene has CDR1 MNHEY and CDR2 SMNVEV (reference sequence). The CDR3 totals 13 residues. The CDR3 here is CASGSASYNEQFF. CDR3 sequence (DNA): TGTGCCAGCGGTAGCGCCTCCTACAATGAGCAGTTCTTC.

J is TRBJ2-1 and V is TRBV11-1, with a possible D match to TRBD1 (7 bases). From germline, CDR1 is SGHAT and CDR2 FQDESV (reference sequence). The V end was cut by 2 bases, the J end by 6 bases, with 14 bases between. The CDR3 sequence is 15 residues long. CDR3 residues: CASSLFPQGGNEQFF. The CDR3 DNA is TGTGCCAGCAGCTTATTCCCCCAGGGGGGCAATGAGCAGTTCTTC.

J is TRBJ1-4 and V is TRBV28; D gene unclear. The CDR3 sequence is 14 residues long. Germline V gene data show CDR1 as MDHEN and CDR2 as SYDVKM. V lost 3 bases to trimming and J lost 2 bases, with 7 bases between them. CDR3 bases: TGTGCCAGCAGTTTTCTAGGGACTAATGAAAAACTGTTTTTT. Translated, it gives CASSFLGTNEKLFF.

The chain combines TRBV7-9 with TRBJ1-4, with 7 positions matching TRBD1. The CDR3 has 15 amino acids. V gave up 1 base and J gave up 7 bases; unmatched junction bases: 6. Germline loops: CDR1 SEHNR, CDR2 FQNEAQ (reference sequence). The CDR3 loop is CASSLDDRVREKLFF. CDR3 coding DNA: TGTGCCAGCAGCTTAGACGACAGGGTTCGTGAAAAACTGTTTTTT.

This sequence joins TRBV7-2 and TRBJ1-4, with 8 bases that match TRBD1. CDR3 size: 16 residues. V was pared by 4 bases and J by 3 bases, with 7 bases of the junction left unmatched. CDR1 SGHTA and CDR2 FQGNSA come from the germline V gene. CDR3 nucleotide sequence: TGTGCCAGCAGCTCACAGGGACAGGCCCCTAATGAAAAACTGTTTTTT. Translating gives CASSSQGQAPNEKLFF.

The chain carries TRBV18 and TRBJ2-6; no clear D gene. The CDR3 extends over 17 amino acids. Germline values: CDR1 KGHSH, CDR2 LQKENI. V shed 3 bases and J shed 0 bases, with 12 bases lying between them. CDR3 region: CASSPLQSFSGANVLTF. The DNA of the CDR3 is TGTGCCAGCTCACCTTTACAGAGTTTCTCTGGGGCCAACGTCCTGACTTTC.

Here the CDR3 reads CASSAGQGADEQFF. The CDR3 bases are TGCGCCAGCAGCGCGGGACAGGGGGCGGATGAGCAGTTCTTC. The chain recombines TRBV5-1 with TRBJ2-1; TRBD1 matches 12 bases. The CDR3 has 14 residues. Germline V lookup: CDR1 SGHRS, CDR2 YFSETQ. J gave up 8 bases and V 4 bases, and 4 bases lay outside the gene matches.

This clone was picked up one time. The V and J genes are TRBV10-3 and TRBJ1-4, with D possibly TRBD1 on 6 matching bases. Trimming took 11 bases from V and 8 from J, leaving 15 bases between them. The germline V gene encodes CDR1 ENHRY and CDR2 SYGVKD. This CDR3 region has 12 residues. The CDR3 loop is CARGGAREKLFF. For the CDR3, the DNA is TGTGCCCGAGGGGGGGCACGGGAAAAACTGTTTTTT.

The V call is TRBV19, the J call TRBJ1-2; possibly TRBD1 for D (5 bases). V shed 9 bases and J shed 3 bases, with 17 bases lying between them. The germline V gene has CDR1 LNHDA and CDR2 SQIVND (reference sequence). The CDR3 length is 14 residues. The CDR3 is CARYLGQADYGYTF. CDR3 nucleotide sequence: TGTGCCAGATACCTGGGGCAGGCTGACTATGGCTACACCTTC.

The chain recombines TRBV5-5 with TRBJ2-3, with 8 positions matching TRBD2. V shed 10 bases and J 2 bases; nucleotides not matched to a gene: 15. The CDR3 covers 16 residues. Germline assignment: CDR1 SGHKS and CDR2 YYEKEE (reference sequence). The CDR3 here is CAVGHGVAGFTDTQYF. CDR3 in DNA: TGTGCCGTCGGACATGGGGTAGCGGGGTTCACAGATACGCAGTATTTT.

The chain combines TRBV7-6 with TRBJ2-7, with D perhaps matching TRBD2 (6 bases). CDR3 length equals 15 residues. V lost 1 base to trimming and J lost 6 bases, with 16 bases between them. Germline CDR1 reads SGHVS; CDR2 reads FNYEAQ. The CDR3 DNA reads as TGTGCCAGCAGCTTAGGGGACCCACCGGAGGGCGAGCAGTACTTC. Amino acids: CASSLGDPPEGEQYF.

V and J are TRBV27 and TRBJ1-2; D perhaps matches TRBD1 (5 bases). The length of the CDR3 is 13 residues. V lost 6 bases and J lost 2, with 10 bases in between. Germline values: CDR1 MNHEY, CDR2 SMNVEV (reference sequence). In DNA, the CDR3 is TGTGCCAGCAGAGTTGGGGCGAACTATGGCTACACCTTC. Translation gives CASRVGANYGYTF.

This rearrangement joins TRBV19 to TRBJ1-5, with D uncertain. Trimming left V 3 bases short and J 0 bases short, with 3 bases between. CDR3 length: 13 amino acids. CDR1 and CDR2 from the germline V gene are LNHDA and SQIVND (reference sequence). In DNA form, the CDR3 reads TGTGCCAGTAGTATGGGTAGCAATCAGCCCCAGCATTTT. Its translation: CASSMGSNQPQHF.

The rearrangement joins TRBV9 to TRBJ2-1; TRBD2 is a possible D gene (6 bases). Trimming removed 0 bases from V and 4 bases from J, with 11 bases in between. The CDR3 contains 15 residues. In germline, CDR1 is SGDLS, CDR2 YYNGEE. The CDR3 here is CASSVAAGTYNEQFF. The DNA for the CDR3 is TGTGCCAGCAGCGTAGCGGCAGGGACTTACAATGAGCAGTTCTTC.

V and J are TRBV7-2 and TRBJ1-3; D is possibly TRBD1 (5 bases). There are 15 residues in the CDR3. CDR1 is SGHTA and CDR2 is FQGNSA in the germline V gene. V lost 3 bases to trimming and J lost 2 bases, with 11 bases between them. CDR3 sequence (DNA): TGTGCCAGCAGCTTCCAGGGTGGCACTGGAAACACCATATATTTT. Translated: CASSFQGGTGNTIYF. The whole variable domain, remainder taken from reference TRBV7-2 and TRBJ1-3, is GAGVSQSPSNKVTEKGKDVELRCDPISGHTALYWYRQSLGQGLEFLIYFQGNSAPDKSGLPSDRFSAERTGGSVSTLTIQRTQQEDSAVYLCASSFQGGTGNTIYFGEGSWLTVV.

The rearrangement uses TRBV3-1 (or the pseudogene TRBV3-2) and TRBJ1-1; D is perhaps TRBD1 (5 bases). V lost 4 bases and J lost 4, with 13 bases in between. The CDR3 runs 14 residues. Looked up from germline, CDR1 is LGHDT and CDR2 is YNNKEL (reference sequence). The CDR3 sequence: CASSLSRGGTEAFF. The CDR3 coding sequence is TGTGCCAGCAGCCTCTCGAGGGGCGGCACTGAAGCTTTCTTT.

The V call is TRBV5-5, the J call TRBJ1-2, with no clear D. This CDR3 contains 13 residues. Germline-derived CDR1 and CDR2 are SGHKS and YYEKEE (reference sequence). The germline V and J ends were trimmed by 5 bases and 2 bases, with 10 bases remaining between them. CDR3 residues: CASSPGLNYGYTF. The CDR3 DNA follows: TGTGCCAGCAGTCCTGGACTCAACTATGGCTACACCTTC.

This sequence joins TRBV7-2 and TRBJ1-1; tentatively, D is TRBD1 (5 bases). CDR3 size: 14 residues. Trimming stripped 4 bases from V and 0 bases from J, with 9 bases between. Germline-derived CDR1 and CDR2 are SGHTA and FQGNSA. The CDR3 region has the DNA TGTGCCAGCAGCTCGGGACTGGTGAACACTGAAGCTTTCTTT. Translated: CASSSGLVNTEAFF.

The gene calls are TRBV29-1 and TRBJ2-2, with D unresolved. The CDR3 is 11 amino acids. V was pared by 3 bases and J by 6 bases, with 5 bases between. Germline CDR1 is SQVTM and CDR2 is ANQGSEA. The CDR3 loop reads CSVEWSGELFF. CDR3 DNA: TGCAGCGTTGAGTGGTCCGGGGAGCTGTTTTTT.

The chain links TRBV3-1 (or the pseudogene TRBV3-2) to TRBJ1-5, with a tentative D call TRBD1 (6 bases). V was shortened by 4 bases and J by 3 bases, with 16 bases between the two germline ends. The CDR3 sequence is 16 residues long. CDR1 is LGHDT and CDR2 is YNNKEL in the germline V gene (reference sequence). CDR3 protein: CASSPARGAFNQPQHF. The CDR3 DNA follows: TGTGCCAGCAGCCCGGCTCGGGGGGCCTTCAATCAGCCCCAGCATTTT.

The chain has TRBV4-1 and TRBJ2-1; 11 bases fit TRBD2. The germline V gene has CDR1 MGHRA and CDR2 YSYEKL. The CDR3 is 17 residues long. J lost 5 bases, V lost 0 bases, and 6 bases had no gene match. CDR3 bases: TGCGCCAGCAGCCAAGATTCCCTAGCGGGGGGCAACAATGAGCAGTTCTTC. Protein sequence: CASSQDSLAGGNNEQFF.